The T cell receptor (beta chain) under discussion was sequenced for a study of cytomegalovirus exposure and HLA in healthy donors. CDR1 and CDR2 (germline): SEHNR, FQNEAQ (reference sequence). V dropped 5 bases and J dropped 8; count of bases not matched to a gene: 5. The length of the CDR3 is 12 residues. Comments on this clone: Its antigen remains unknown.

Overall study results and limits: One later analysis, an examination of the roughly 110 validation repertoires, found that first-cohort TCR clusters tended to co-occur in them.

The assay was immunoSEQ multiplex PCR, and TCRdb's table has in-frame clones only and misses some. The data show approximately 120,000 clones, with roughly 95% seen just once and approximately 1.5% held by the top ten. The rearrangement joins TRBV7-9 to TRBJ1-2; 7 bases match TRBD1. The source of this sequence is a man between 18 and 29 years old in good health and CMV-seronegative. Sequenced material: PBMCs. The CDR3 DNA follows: TGTGCCAGCAGCCTGACAGGGCTCGGCTACACCTTC. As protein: CASSLTGLGYTF.